This T cell receptor (beta chain) appears in the sequencing data of a study of shared clonotypes between healthy human individuals. Overall study: Used for every donor were three CD4 naive, three CD4 memory, two CD8 naive and one CD8 memory plate.

Concerning this clone itself: Its antigen is unidentified.

General study results and limits: The sole specimen, blood, was sampled, and tissue repertoires likely differ.

V gave up 0 bases and J gave up 7 bases; unmatched junction bases: 8. Germline loops: CDR1 MGHRA, CDR2 YSYEKL. There are 17 residues in the CDR3. The run depth of the assay was deep. Data came from immunoSEQ multiplex PCR; TCRdb stores just in-frame clones and leaves some out. The top ten hold approximately 1% of the sample, which has 1.5 million to 2.5 million clones, approximately 94% seen once. Naive CD8 populations comprised CD45RO-negative cells positively selected for CCR7, excluding terminally differentiated effector memory CD45RA+ cells. Sequenced input: naive CD8+ T cells sorted from blood. V usage is TRBV4-1 and J usage is TRBJ2-1; 11 nucleotides agree with TRBD1. The sequence derives from a man aged 18 to 29 in good health. CDR3 loop: CASSQDMDRGLGNEQFF. For the CDR3, the DNA is TGCGCCAGCAGCCAAGATATGGACAGGGGGCTGGGAAATGAGCAGTTCTTC.